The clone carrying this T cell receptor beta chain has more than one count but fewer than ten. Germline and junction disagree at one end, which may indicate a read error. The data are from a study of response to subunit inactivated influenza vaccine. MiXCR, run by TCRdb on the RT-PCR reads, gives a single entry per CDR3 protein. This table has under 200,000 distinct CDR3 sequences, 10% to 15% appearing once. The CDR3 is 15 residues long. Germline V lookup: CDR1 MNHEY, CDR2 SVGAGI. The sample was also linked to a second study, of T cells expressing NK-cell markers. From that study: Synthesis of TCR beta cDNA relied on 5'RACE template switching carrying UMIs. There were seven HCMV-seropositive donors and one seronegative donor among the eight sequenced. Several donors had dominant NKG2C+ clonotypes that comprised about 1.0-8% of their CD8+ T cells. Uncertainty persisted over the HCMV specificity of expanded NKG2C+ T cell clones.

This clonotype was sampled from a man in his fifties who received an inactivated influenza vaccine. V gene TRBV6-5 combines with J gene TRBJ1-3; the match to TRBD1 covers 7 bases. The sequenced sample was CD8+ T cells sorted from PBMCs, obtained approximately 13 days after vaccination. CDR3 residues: CASSDSPGGGNTIYF. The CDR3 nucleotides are TGTGCCAGCAGTGACTCTCCAGGGGGGGGAAACACCATATATTTT.